Included here is one T cell receptor (beta chain) sequence, with context. Antigen unknown. Since no conserved phenylalanine or tryptophan closes the CDR3, a read error is the likely cause. It is unclear where the CDR3 begins or ends on the DNA, so no DNA is shown, and the CDR3 is as TCRdb lists it. This entry belongs to a study of metastatic and nonmetastatic thyroid tumors. Across the whole study: Repertoires of blood and of tissue (tumor or nodule) from malignant and benign thyroid patients were compared.

In the original analysis: To classify distant metastasis in papillary thyroid cancer, a model was built from CDR3 differences across clinicopathological groups. TCRdb used MiXCR to call clones anew from the PCR reads. The V and J calls were determined by TCRdb, not by the authors. The sample includes 23,000 or so clones, 28% seen only once; the top ten take over 12%. There were no patients who had received any treatment before thyroid surgery. Germline V gives CDR1 MDHEN, CDR2 SYDVKM. The CDR3 is 13 amino acids long, termini counted. Whole-study findings and limits: In blood and tumor, TCR beta diversity was reportedly significantly higher in malignant thyroid tumors than in benign nodules.

This chain links TRBV28 with TRBJ1-5. The sequencing sample was made of tumor tissue. The receptor comes from a male donor with papillary thyroid cancer or a benign thyroid nodule (not recorded which). Some clones in this sample may be carry-over from other donors' samples. CDR3 residues: CASSGDFNQPKHL.